This T cell receptor beta chain was captured in a study of post-analysis software for immune sequencing data. Study details: There were relapsing-remitting, secondary progressive and progressive-relapsing multiple sclerosis among the disease courses included. Whole-study results and caveats: When patients were compared with controls, a handful of TRBV segments were more frequent, TRBV5-6, TRBV5-1 and TRBV20-1 among them. Patients with multiple sclerosis recorded significantly lower normalized Chao1 diversity than controls, the study found. F measure grouped same-batch samples tightly together.

Unique-molecular-identifier-tagged TCR beta cDNA libraries were used. T cells numbering roughly 1 to 11 million yielded cDNA molecules that totaled some 500,000. From the PCR reads, TCRdb called clonotypes with MiXCR, one entry per CDR3 protein. The sample consists of around 500,000 distinct CDR3 sequences, around 36% of them appearing once. V gave up 4 bases and J gave up 9 bases; unmatched junction bases: 9. Germline lookup yields CDR1 MNHEY and CDR2 SVGAGI. The CDR3 consists of 15 residues. To note about this clonotype: The antigen is undetermined. It may be a read error: a sequence one base away is much more abundant.

This sequence originates from a girl aged 2-17 years with multiple sclerosis. The material sequenced was blood. The chain combines TRBV6-5 with TRBJ2-1; 10 bases line up with TRBD2. The DNA of the CDR3 is TGTGCCAGCAGTTGTAGCAGCGGGGGGGCTGGTGAGCAGTTCTTC. Translated: CASSCSSGGAGEQFF.